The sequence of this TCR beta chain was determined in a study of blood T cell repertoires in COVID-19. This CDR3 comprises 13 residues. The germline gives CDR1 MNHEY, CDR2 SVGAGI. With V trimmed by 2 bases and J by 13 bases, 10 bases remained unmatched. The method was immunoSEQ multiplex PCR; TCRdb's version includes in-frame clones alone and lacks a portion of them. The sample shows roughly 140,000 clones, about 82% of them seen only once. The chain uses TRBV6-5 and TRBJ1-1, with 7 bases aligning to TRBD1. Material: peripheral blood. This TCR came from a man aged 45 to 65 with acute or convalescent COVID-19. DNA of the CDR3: TGTGCCAGCAGTTACGGTCTAGGACAGGTATTTTTCTTT. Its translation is CASSYGLGQVFFF.